The 28 T cell receptor beta chains listed next were all sequenced from one sample in a study of T cells in Graves' hyperthyroidism and ophthalmopathy. Researchers amplified the TCR beta CDR3 regions from RNA transcripts. HTBI primers were the set used in a first-round RT-PCR of the TCR CDR3. TCRdb reprocessed the multiplex PCR reads via MiXCR and lists one record per CDR3 protein. Of about 600,000 distinct CDR3 sequences in the sample, roughly 15% were seen once. Sequencing was performed on blood. The source is a woman in her 50s with Graves' ophthalmopathy.

This clonotype was detected many times. The chain carries TRBV7-8 and TRBJ1-5; D ambiguous. Germline assignment: CDR1 SGHVS and CDR2 FQNEAQ. Trimming pared 2 bases from V and 3 bases from J, leaving 8 bases between. This CDR3 has 14 residues. The CDR3 nucleotides read TGTGCCAGCAGCTTAATACAGAACAATCAGCCCCAGCATTTT. Residues: CASSLIQNNQPQHF. The complete variable domain, with remaining parts taken from reference TRBV7-8 and TRBJ1-5, reads GAGVSQSPRYKVAKRGQDVALRCDPISGHVSLFWYQQALGQGPEFLTYFQNEAQLDKSGLPSDRFFAERPEGSVSTLKIQRTQQEDSAVYLCASSLIQNNQPQHFGDGTRLSIL.

This clonotype came up many times. The DNA of the CDR3 is TGTGCCAGCAGCAGACCGCTAGGTACTGGTTTTTTCTACGAGCAGTACTTC. Its protein product is CASSRPLGTGFFYEQYF. The chain joins TRBV7-9 to TRBJ2-7; no firm D call. The CDR3 length is 17 residues. Germline V gene sequence: CDR1 SEHNR, CDR2 FQNEAQ (reference sequence). The ends were cut back, 5 bases at V and 3 bases at J, with 23 bases in the middle.

This clonotype was seen at least ten times. The V call is TRBV6-1, the J call TRBJ1-5; 7 bases are a match to TRBD1. CDR1 is MNHNS and CDR2 is SASEGT in the germline V gene. The CDR3 is 14 residues long. After removal of 5 bases from V and 7 bases from J, the junction contained 8 bases not matched to a gene. The DNA for the CDR3 is TGTGCCAGCAGTATGACAGGGACGGGCCAGCCCCAGCATTTT. It is translated as CASSMTGTGQPQHF.

For this clonotype: Germline is not matched at one junction end, which may reflect a read error. The chain employs TRBV5-1 and TRBJ1-2, with a possible D match to TRBD1 (6 bases). The CDR3 is 15 amino acids. The germline V gene has CDR1 SGHRS and CDR2 YFSETQ. The CDR3 DNA sequence: TGTGCCAGCAGCCCTCACACAGGGTTCGGGTATGGCTACACCTTC. Its translation: CASSPHTGFGYGYTF.

This clonotype was seen ten or more times. The chain joins TRBV28 to TRBJ2-1; 9 bases are a match to TRBD2. The V segment lost 2 bases and the J segment 7 bases; nucleotides outside the gene matches: 9. The CDR3 sequence is 16 residues long. CDR1 is MDHEN and CDR2 is SYDVKM in the germline V gene. This chain's CDR3 is CASSLIVAGVYNEQFF. The CDR3 bases are TGTGCCAGCAGTTTAATCGTAGCGGGAGTTTATAATGAGCAGTTCTTC. Drawing the rest from reference TRBV28 and TRBJ2-1, the complete variable domain is DVKVTQSSRYLVKRTGEKVFLECVQDMDHENMFWYRQDPGLGLRLIYFSYDVKMKEKGDIPEGYSVSREKKERFSLILESASTNQTSMYLCASSLIVAGVYNEQFFGPGTRLTVL.

This clonotype was detected many times. The chain recombines TRBV11-2 with TRBJ1-2, with D tentatively TRBD1 (5 bases). The V and J ends lost 1 base and 4 bases respectively, with 10 bases between them. Per the germline V gene, CDR1 is SGHAT and CDR2 is FQNNGV. The CDR3 spans 14 residues. Here the CDR3 reads CASSLAARVYGYTF. The CDR3, as DNA: TGTGCCAGCAGCTTAGCCGCCAGGGTCTATGGCTACACCTTC.

This clonotype occurred many times. This chain joins TRBV28 and TRBJ2-7, with 11 bases matching TRBD2. The CDR3 consists of 16 residues. With 4 bases clipped from V and 7 bases from J, the junction kept 12 bases outside the gene matches. Per germline, CDR1 MDHEN and CDR2 SYDVKM. This CDR3 is CASSSLAGGPAGEQYF. The CDR3 bases are TGTGCCAGCAGTTCCCTAGCGGGAGGACCAGCGGGGGAGCAGTACTTC.

This clonotype was seen at least ten times. The DNA of the CDR3 is TGTGCCAGCAGTACCGGGACAGGTTCCTACGAGCAGTACTTC. It translates to CASSTGTGSYEQYF. The chain joins TRBV6-2 or TRBV6-3 to TRBJ2-7; 8 bases fit TRBD1. The CDR3 extends over 14 amino acids. From germline, CDR1 is MNHEY and CDR2 SVGEGT. Trimming at V came to 5 bases and at J to 1 base, leaving 4 bases not matched to a gene.

CDR3 DNA sequence: TGCGCCAGCAGCTTGTCTCGGGGAGAAGAGACCCAGTACTTC. It translates to CASSLSRGEETQYF. The V gene is TRBV5-1, the J gene TRBJ2-5; tentative D call: TRBD2 (5 bases). The CDR3 is made up of 14 amino acids. Trimming shortened V by 1 base and J by 3 bases, and 10 bases separated the two germline ends. CDR1 and CDR2 (germline): SGHRS, YFSETQ.

At least ten counts were recorded for this clonotype. The chain employs TRBV5-6 and TRBJ1-1, with 9 positions matching TRBD1. V lost 5 bases and J lost 0; bases outside the gene matches: 17. The CDR3 sequence is 19 residues long. Looked up from germline, CDR1 is SGHDT and CDR2 is YYEEEE. In DNA form, the CDR3 reads TGTGCCAGCAGACCTACACCTACGGGACAGGGTTGGGTGAACACTGAAGCTTTCTTT. Residues: CASRPTPTGQGWVNTEAFF.

V usage is TRBV10-3 and J usage is TRBJ2-5, with D possibly TRBD1 on 6 matching bases. Germline V gene lookup returns CDR1 ENHRY and CDR2 SYGVKD. The CDR3 length is 16 residues. V lost 4 bases and J lost 1, with 16 bases in between. The CDR3 coding sequence is TGTGCCATCAGTGTTTTTGGCAGGGGATTCCAAGAGACCCAGTACTTC. This codes for CAISVFGRGFQETQYF.

This clonotype turned up a few times. This chain links TRBV6-1 with TRBJ2-5; 9 nucleotides match TRBD1. The CDR3 loop spans 13 amino acids. J gave up 6 bases and V 6 bases, and 5 bases lay outside the gene matches. Germline V CDR1 and CDR2: MNHNS, SASEGT. In DNA, the CDR3 is TGTGCCAGCAGGTTCACAGGGGGCAAGACCCAGTACTTC. Residues: CASRFTGGKTQYF.

This clonotype occurred many times. This chain joins TRBV10-3 and TRBJ1-1; no clear D gene. Trimming removed 0 bases at V and 7 bases at J, with 6 bases between. The CDR3 loop spans 12 amino acids. CDR1 and CDR2 (germline): ENHRY, SYGVKD. The CDR3, as DNA: TGTGCCATCAGTGAGTCGGTGAATGAAGCTTTCTTT. Translated: CAISESVNEAFF.

This clonotype was seen more than once but under ten times. The chain employs TRBV5-1 and TRBJ2-3; 9 nucleotides agree with TRBD2. In germline, CDR1 is SGHRS, CDR2 YFSETQ. Trimming cost V 4 bases and J 2 bases; bases outside gene matches: 2. The CDR3 covers 14 residues. CDR3 in DNA: TGCGCCAGCAGCACTAGCGGGCCCACAGATACGCAGTATTTT. Translation: CASSTSGPTDTQYF.

The sample holds many counts of this clonotype. The chain has TRBV18 and TRBJ1-6; TRBD1 agrees at 7 bases. J lost 8 bases, V lost 4 bases, and 5 bases had no gene match. Germline V gene sequence: CDR1 KGHSH, CDR2 LQKENI. The CDR3 loop spans 14 amino acids. The CDR3 DNA reads as TGTGCCAGCTCACTCACAGGGGCGGATTCACCCCTCCACTTT. Translating gives CASSLTGADSPLHF. Together with reference TRBV18 and TRBJ1-6, the CDR3 gives the full variable domain: NAGVMQNPRHLVRRRGQEARLRCSPMKGHSHVYWYRQLPEEGLKFMVYLQKENIIDESGMPKERFSAEFPKEGPSILRIQQVVRGDSAAYFCASSLTGADSPLHFGNGTRLTVT.

The V and J genes are TRBV28 and TRBJ1-4, with D possibly being TRBD1 (6 bases). Per the germline V gene, CDR1 is MDHEN and CDR2 is SYDVKM. This CDR3 has 15 residues. V lost 5 bases to trimming and J lost 8 bases, with 18 bases between them. Here the CDR3 DNA reads TGTGCCAGCAGTCCGCACGGGGGGCTTTTGGAAAAACTGTTTTTT. The encoded protein is CASSPHGGLLEKLFF.

This clonotype was counted many times. The CDR3 is CAWSVRRESGELFF. Written as DNA, the CDR3 is TGTGCCTGGAGTGTACGTCGGGAGTCGGGGGAGCTGTTTTTT. The genes are TRBV30 and TRBJ2-2; D might be TRBD2 (6 bases). Per the germline V gene, CDR1 is GTSNPN and CDR2 is SVGIG (reference sequence). V shed 0 bases and J shed 8 bases, with 13 bases lying between them. CDR3 length equals 14 residues.

Many counts were recorded for this clonotype. This chain links TRBV2 with TRBJ2-1, with D perhaps TRBD1 (5 bases). Per germline, CDR1 SNHLY and CDR2 FYNNEI. This CDR3 comprises 15 residues. V shed 6 bases and J shed 5 bases, with 17 bases lying between them. The CDR3 sequence is CASSPTESKNNEQFF. CDR3 bases: TGTGCCAGCAGCCCGACAGAGAGTAAGAACAATGAGCAGTTCTTC.

This clonotype was counted many times. This chain links TRBV11-2 with TRBJ1-2; no clear D. With 3 bases removed from V and 6 bases from J, the gap between germline ends came to 8 bases. The CDR3 runs to 12 residues. CDR1 is SGHAT and CDR2 is FQNNGV in the germline V gene. CDR3 region: CASSFRQDGYTF. CDR3 nucleotide sequence: TGTGCCAGCAGCTTCCGGCAAGATGGCTACACCTTC. Full variable domain (remainder filled in from reference TRBV11-2 and TRBJ1-2): EAGVAQSPRYKIIEKRQSVAFWCNPISGHATLYWYQQILGQGPKLLIQFQNNGVVDDSQLPKDRFSAERLKGVDSTLKIQPAKLEDSAVYLCASSFRQDGYTFGSGTRLTVV.

The V and J genes are TRBV19 and TRBJ2-7; no clear D. This CDR3 contains 13 residues. The V and J ends lost 2 bases and 3 bases respectively, with 8 bases between them. Germline V lookup: CDR1 LNHDA, CDR2 SQIVND (reference sequence). As DNA, the CDR3 is TGTGCCAGTAGTATAAGGGCAGGCTACGAGCAGTACTTC. Its translation: CASSIRAGYEQYF.

This clonotype was detected ten times or more. The chain has TRBV11-3 and TRBJ2-2, with D unclear. CDR1 SGHNT and CDR2 YENEEA come from the germline V gene. V lost 5 bases to trimming and J lost 1 base, with 11 bases between them. This CDR3 is 15 amino acids long. The CDR3 nucleotides are TGTGCCAGCAGCGACCGGGCAGAGAACACCGGGGAGCTGTTTTTT. It specifies CASSDRAENTGELFF.

This clonotype was seen repeatedly, ten times or more. This chain connects TRBV3-1 to TRBJ2-2; D not certain. The CDR3 has 13 amino acids. Germline lookup yields CDR1 LGHDT and CDR2 YNNKEL (reference sequence). With 1 base removed from V and 7 bases from J, the gap between germline ends came to 7 bases. CDR3 coding DNA: TGTGCCAGCAGCCAAGTGCTGGTCGGGGAGCTGTTTTTT. Protein: CASSQVLVGELFF.

This clonotype has at least ten counts. The chain joins TRBV30 to TRBJ2-4; tentative D call: TRBD1 (6 bases). CDR3 length: 11 residues. CDR1 and CDR2 (germline): GTSNPN, SVGIG (reference sequence). V lost 2 bases to trimming and J lost 11 bases, with 10 bases between them. The CDR3 here is CAWSTGKVQYF. DNA for the CDR3: TGTGCCTGGAGTACAGGGAAGGTTCAGTACTTC.

This clonotype was picked up many times. The chain employs TRBV11-2 and TRBJ2-5, with 7 bases aligning to TRBD1. The CDR3 runs to 17 residues. V gave up 0 bases and J gave up 7 bases; unmatched junction bases: 14. Germline assignment: CDR1 SGHAT and CDR2 FQNNGV. The CDR3 DNA reads TGTGCCAGCAGCTTAGACTTTCGACAGGGTGGGGGACGGACCCAGTACTTC. Its translation: CASSLDFRQGGGRTQYF.

Notes on this clonotype: Possible read error: a much larger clone is one base away. J is TRBJ1-6 and V is TRBV20-1; the match to TRBD1 covers 7 bases. This CDR3 is built from 16 residues. Germline V gives CDR1 DFQATT, CDR2 SNEGSKA (reference sequence). The CDR3 spells CNARWDSLSYNSPLHF. DNA of the CDR3: TGCAATGCTAGATGGGACAGTCTCTCCTATAATTCACCCCTCCACTTT.

This clonotype has ten or more counts. This sequence joins TRBV7-9 and TRBJ2-7; D may be TRBD1 or TRBD2 (5 bases each). V shed 2 bases and J shed 6 bases, with 14 bases lying between them. The CDR3 totals 14 residues. Germline V gene data show CDR1 as SEHNR and CDR2 as FQNEAQ (reference sequence). The CDR3 sequence: CASSLSEGPLEQYF. The DNA of the CDR3 is TGTGCCAGCAGCTTAAGTGAGGGACCTCTCGAGCAGTACTTC. The full variable domain, completed using reference TRBV7-9 and TRBJ2-7, is DTGVSQNPRHKITKRGQNVTFRCDPISEHNRLYWYRQTLGQGPEFLTYFQNEAQLEKSRLLSDRFSAERPKGSFSTLEIQRTEQGDSAMYLCASSLSEGPLEQYFGPGTRLTVT.

This clonotype was seen more than once but under ten times. The chain has TRBV10-3 and TRBJ2-7; 7 positions agree with TRBD2. V shed 6 bases and J 3 bases; nucleotides not matched to a gene: 5. Germline-derived CDR1 and CDR2 are ENHRY and SYGVKD. The CDR3 sequence is 13 residues long. The CDR3 is CAIRGTSDYEQYF. The CDR3 nucleotides are TGTGCCATCAGGGGTACTAGCGACTACGAGCAGTACTTC.

This clonotype was recorded a few times. The chain employs TRBV28 and TRBJ1-4; D not resolved. The CDR3 contains 13 residues. Germline CDR1 MDHEN, CDR2 SYDVKM. V was clipped by 2 bases and J by 13 bases, with 14 bases between them. CDR3 sequence: CASSLTRVRALFF. The CDR3 DNA sequence: TGTGCCAGCAGTTTAACTCGGGTGAGGGCACTGTTTTTT. Filled out from reference TRBV28 and TRBJ1-4, the complete variable domain reads DVKVTQSSRYLVKRTGEKVFLECVQDMDHENMFWYRQDPGLGLRLIYFSYDVKMKEKGDIPEGYSVSREKKERFSLILESASTNQTSMYLCASSLTRVRALFFGSGTQLSVL.